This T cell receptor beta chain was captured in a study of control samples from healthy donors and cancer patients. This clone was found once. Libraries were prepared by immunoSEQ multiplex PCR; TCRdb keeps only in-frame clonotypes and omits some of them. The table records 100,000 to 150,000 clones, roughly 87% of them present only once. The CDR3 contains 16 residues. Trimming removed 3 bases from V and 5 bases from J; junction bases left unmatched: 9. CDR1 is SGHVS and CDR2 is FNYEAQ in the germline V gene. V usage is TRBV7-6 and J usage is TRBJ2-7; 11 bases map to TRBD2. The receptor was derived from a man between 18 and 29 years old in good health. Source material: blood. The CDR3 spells CASSFSKTSGNHEQYF. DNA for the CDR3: TGTGCCAGCAGCTTCAGCAAGACTAGCGGGAACCACGAGCAGTACTTC.